This T cell receptor (beta chain) was obtained from a study of T cell changes during pregnancy in multiple sclerosis. The CDR3 extends over 15 amino acids. With 4 bases removed from V and 5 bases from J, the gap between germline ends came to 15 bases. Germline V gene lookup returns CDR1 SGDLS and CDR2 YYNGEE. Only in-frame clones appear in the TCRdb table, and some are missing; sequencing was by immunoSEQ multiplex PCR. The sample records about 50,000 clones, approximately 91% being singletons. This clonotype was obtained from a female donor in good health, enrolled as a control in a pregnancy study. Sequences were derived from CD4+ T cells from peripheral blood mononuclear cells, sampled after pregnancy. The chain links TRBV9 to TRBJ2-2, with D tentatively TRBD2 (6 bases). CDR3 in DNA: TGTGCCAGCAGCCCCCGACTAGTGAGTACCGGGGAGCTGTTTTTT. As protein: CASSPRLVSTGELFF.